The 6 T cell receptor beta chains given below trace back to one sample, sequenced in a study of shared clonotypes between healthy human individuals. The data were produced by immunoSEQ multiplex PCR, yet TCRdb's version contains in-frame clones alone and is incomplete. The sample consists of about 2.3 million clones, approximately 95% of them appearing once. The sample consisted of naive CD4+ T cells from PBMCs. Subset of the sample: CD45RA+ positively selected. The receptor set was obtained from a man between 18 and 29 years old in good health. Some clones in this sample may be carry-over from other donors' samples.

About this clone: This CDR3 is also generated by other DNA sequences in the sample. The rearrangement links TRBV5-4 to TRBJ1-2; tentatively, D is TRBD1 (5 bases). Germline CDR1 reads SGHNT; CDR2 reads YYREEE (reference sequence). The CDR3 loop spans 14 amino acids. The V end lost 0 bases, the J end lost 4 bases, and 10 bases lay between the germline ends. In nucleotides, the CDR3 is TGTGCCAGCAGCTTGGGGGGCTCTGGCTATGGCTACACCTTC. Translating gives CASSLGGSGYGYTF. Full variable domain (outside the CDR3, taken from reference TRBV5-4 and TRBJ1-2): ETGVTQSPTHLIKTRGQQVTLRCSSQSGHNTVSWYQQALGQGPQFIFQYYREEENGRGNFPPRFSGLQFPNYSSELNVNALELDDSALYLCASSLGGSGYGYTFGSGTRLTVV.

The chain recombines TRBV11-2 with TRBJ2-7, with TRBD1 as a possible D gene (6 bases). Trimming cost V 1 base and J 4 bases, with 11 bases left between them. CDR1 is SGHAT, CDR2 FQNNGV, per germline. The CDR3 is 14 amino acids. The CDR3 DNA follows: TGTGCCAGCAGCTTAGCTCCCAGGGGATACGAGCAGTACTTC. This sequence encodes CASSLAPRGYEQYF.

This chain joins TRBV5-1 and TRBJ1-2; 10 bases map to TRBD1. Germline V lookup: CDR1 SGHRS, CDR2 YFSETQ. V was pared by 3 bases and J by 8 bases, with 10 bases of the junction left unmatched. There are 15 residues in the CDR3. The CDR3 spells CASSSGTGEFYGYTF. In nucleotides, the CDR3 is TGCGCCAGCAGCTCCGGGACAGGGGAGTTCTACGGCTACACCTTC.

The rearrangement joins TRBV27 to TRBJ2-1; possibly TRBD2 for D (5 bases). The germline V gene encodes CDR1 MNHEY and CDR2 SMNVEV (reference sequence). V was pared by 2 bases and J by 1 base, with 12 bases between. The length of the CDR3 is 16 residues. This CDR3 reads CASSLRGFSSYNEQFF. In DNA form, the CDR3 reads TGTGCCAGCAGTTTAAGAGGGTTCAGTTCCTACAATGAGCAGTTCTTC.

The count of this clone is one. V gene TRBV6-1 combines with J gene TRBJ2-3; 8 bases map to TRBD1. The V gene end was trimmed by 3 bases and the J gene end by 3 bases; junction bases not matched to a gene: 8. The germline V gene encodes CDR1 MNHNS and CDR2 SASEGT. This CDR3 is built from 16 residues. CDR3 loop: CASSDPGGVNTDTQYF. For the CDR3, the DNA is TGTGCCAGCAGTGACCCAGGGGGCGTCAATACAGATACGCAGTATTTT.

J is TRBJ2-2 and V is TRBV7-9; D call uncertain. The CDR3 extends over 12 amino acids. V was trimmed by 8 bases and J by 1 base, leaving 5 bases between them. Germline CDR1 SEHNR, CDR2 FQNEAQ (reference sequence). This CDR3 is CASERNTGELFF. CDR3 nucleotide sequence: TGTGCCAGCGAGCGGAACACCGGGGAGCTGTTTTTT.